Here is one T cell receptor beta chain with its context. The data belong to a study of OX40 agonist ivuxolimab in advanced cancers. Study as a whole: The patients received agonistic anti-OX40 (CD134) antibody ivuxolimab. Partial responses were seen in three patients, one with hepatocellular carcinoma and two with cutaneous melanoma.

Only in-frame clones appear in the TCRdb table, and some are missing; sequencing was by immunoSEQ multiplex PCR. In the table there are about 19,000 clones, just over 85% of which are singletons. Germline CDR1 is MNHEY and CDR2 is SMNVEV (reference sequence). V gave up 5 bases and J gave up 7 bases; unmatched junction bases: 8. The CDR3 is made up of 14 amino acids. This sequence joins TRBV27 and TRBJ2-1, with TRBD2 matching over 7 bases. The sample consisted of CD4+ or CD8+ T cells sorted from blood, taken in a trial of the OX40 agonist ivuxolimab. This receptor was obtained from an adult with an advanced solid tumor such as melanoma, head and neck, liver or kidney cancer. CDR3 coding DNA: TGTGCCAGCAGTAAACGGGAGGATGAAAATGAGCAGTTCTTC. This encodes CASSKREDENEQFF.